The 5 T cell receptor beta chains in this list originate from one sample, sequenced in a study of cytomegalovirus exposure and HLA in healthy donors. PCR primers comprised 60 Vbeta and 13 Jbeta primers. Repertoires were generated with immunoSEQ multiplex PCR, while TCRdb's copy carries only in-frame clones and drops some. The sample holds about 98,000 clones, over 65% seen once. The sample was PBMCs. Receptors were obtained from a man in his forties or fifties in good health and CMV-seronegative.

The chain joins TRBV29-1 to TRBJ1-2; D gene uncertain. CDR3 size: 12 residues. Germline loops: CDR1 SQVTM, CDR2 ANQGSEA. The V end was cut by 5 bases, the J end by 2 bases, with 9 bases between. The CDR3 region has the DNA TGCAGCGTTCCGGGCGGGAACTATGGCTACACCTTC. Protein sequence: CSVPGGNYGYTF.

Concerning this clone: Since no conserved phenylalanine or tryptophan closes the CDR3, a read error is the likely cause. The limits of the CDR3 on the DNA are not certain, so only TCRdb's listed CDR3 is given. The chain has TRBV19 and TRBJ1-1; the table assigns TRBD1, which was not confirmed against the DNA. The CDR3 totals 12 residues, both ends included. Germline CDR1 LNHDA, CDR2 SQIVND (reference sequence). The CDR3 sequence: CASSIVLGPTVL.

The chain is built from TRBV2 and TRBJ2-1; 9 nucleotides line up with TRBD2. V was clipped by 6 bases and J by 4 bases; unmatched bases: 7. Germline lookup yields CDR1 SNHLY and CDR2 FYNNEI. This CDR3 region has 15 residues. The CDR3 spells CASRRGLADYNEQFF. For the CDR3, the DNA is TGTGCCAGCAGGAGGGGACTAGCAGATTACAATGAGCAGTTCTTC.

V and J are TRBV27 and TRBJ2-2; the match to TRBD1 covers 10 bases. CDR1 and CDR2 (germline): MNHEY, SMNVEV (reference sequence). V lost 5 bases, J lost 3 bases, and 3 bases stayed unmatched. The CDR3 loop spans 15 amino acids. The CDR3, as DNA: TGTGCCAGCAGTCAGGGACAGGGGTACACCGGGGAGCTGTTTTTT. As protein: CASSQGQGYTGELFF.

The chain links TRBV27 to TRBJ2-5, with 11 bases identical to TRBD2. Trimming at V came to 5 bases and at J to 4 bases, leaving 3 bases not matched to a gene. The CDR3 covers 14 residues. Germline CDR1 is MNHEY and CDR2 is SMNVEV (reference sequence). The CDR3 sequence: CASSGLAGGETQYF. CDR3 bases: TGTGCCAGCAGTGGGCTAGCGGGGGGAGAGACCCAGTACTTC.